This T cell receptor beta chain was found in a study of shared clonotypes between healthy human individuals. Study-level information: Each donor had three CD4 naive, three CD4 memory, two CD8 naive and one CD8 memory plate.

Regarding this clone: Other DNA sequences in this specimen translate into the identical CDR3.

All donors qualified as healthy HIV-negative adults and had experienced no recent acute infections or vaccinations. This CDR3 spans 15 amino acids. V lost 0 bases and J lost 0, with 8 bases in between. Germline V lookup: CDR1 SGHRS, CDR2 YFSETQ. Profiled with immunoSEQ multiplex PCR; TCRdb holds only in-frame clones, not every one. The sample has some 2 million clones; 85% to 95% are singletons. The receptor's source is a man aged 18 to 29 in good health. This rearrangement joins TRBV5-1 to TRBJ2-3; either TRBD1 or TRBD2 may fit D (5 bases each). Specimen: naive CD4+ T cells sorted from blood. Stated subset: CD45RA+ positively selected. The CDR3 bases are TGCGCCAGCAGCTTGGGAGGGGCGAGCACAGATACGCAGTATTTT. Translated, it gives CASSLGGASTDTQYF. Full variable domain (missing parts from reference TRBV5-1 and TRBJ2-3): KAGVTQTPRYLIKTRGQQVTLSCSPISGHRSVSWYQQTPGQGLQFLFEYFSETQRNKGNFPGRFSGRQFSNSRSEMNVSTLELGDSALYLCASSLGGASTDTQYFGPGTRLTVL.